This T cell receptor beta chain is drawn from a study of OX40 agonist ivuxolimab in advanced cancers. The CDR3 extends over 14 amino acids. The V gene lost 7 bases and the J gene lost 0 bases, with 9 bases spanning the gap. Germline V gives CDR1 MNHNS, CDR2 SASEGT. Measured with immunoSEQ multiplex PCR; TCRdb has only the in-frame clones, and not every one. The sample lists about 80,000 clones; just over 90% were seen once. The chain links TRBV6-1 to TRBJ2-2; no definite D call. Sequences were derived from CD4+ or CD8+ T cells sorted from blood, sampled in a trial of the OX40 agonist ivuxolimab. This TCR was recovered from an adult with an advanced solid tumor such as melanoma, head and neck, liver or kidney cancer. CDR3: CASIYSTNTGELFF. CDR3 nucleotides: TGTGCCAGCATCTACAGTACGAACACCGGGGAGCTGTTTTTT.